Sequencing of this TCR beta chain was carried out in a study of blood T cell repertoires in COVID-19. On the study more broadly: T cells, B-cell-depleted T cells, or PBMCs provided the cDNA or gDNA that served as material.

The V segment lost 7 bases and the J segment 5 bases; nucleotides outside the gene matches: 11. The CDR3 loop spans 14 amino acids. Per the germline V gene, CDR1 is LNHDA and CDR2 is SQIVND (reference sequence). This clone appeared a few times. Clones were read by immunoSEQ multiplex PCR, and TCRdb kept only the in-frame ones, dropping some. Of some 490,000 clones in the sample, 80% to 90% were seen once. What was sequenced was peripheral blood. This rearrangement joins TRBV19 to TRBJ2-7; 7 nucleotides agree with TRBD1. The receptor's source is a human donor in a cohort sampled during active COVID-19. The DNA of the CDR3 is TGTGCCAGTAATGCTGACAGGGACGACCACGAGCAGTACTTC. Protein product: CASNADRDDHEQYF. The complete variable domain, with remaining parts taken from reference TRBV19 and TRBJ2-7, reads DGGITQSPKYLFRKEGQNVTLSCEQNLNHDAMYWYRQDPGQGLRLIYYSQIVNDFQKGDIAEGYSVSREKKESFPLTVTSAQKNPTAFYLCASNADRDDHEQYFGPGTRLTVT.